A single sample gave rise to the 13 T cell receptor beta chains below, sequenced in a study of control samples from healthy donors and cancer patients (dated by TCRdb to 2018 to 2020). Library method: the immunoSEQ multiplex PCR assay. TCRdb took over this immuneACCESS table, retaining in-frame rearrangements with V and J assigned. Such tables are incomplete; in checked studies, under half of the missing clones stem from an unresolved V gene, and the remainder is unexplained. In this sample the table shows under 30,000 clones, 75% to 85% of which occur a single time. Roughly 6.3% of the sample lies in the top ten. The sequencing input was PBMCs. The receptors shown here come from a woman aged 60-70 years with head and neck cancer.

This rearrangement joins TRBV30 to TRBJ2-1; 7 bases map to TRBD2. Losses at the gene ends were 0 bases for V and 9 bases for J; bases not matched to a gene: 14. The CDR3 sequence is 16 residues long. The germline gives CDR1 GTSNPN, CDR2 SVGIG (reference sequence). In nucleotides, the CDR3 is TGTGCCTGGAGTGTACAGTCATCGGGAGGAGGGGTTGAGCAGTTCTTC. Translating it yields CAWSVQSSGGGVEQFF. Complete variable domain (other parts from reference TRBV30 and TRBJ2-1): SQTIHQWPATLVQPVGSPLSLECTVEGTSNPNLYWYRQAAGRGLQLLFYSVGIGQISSEVPQNLSASRPQDRQFILSSKKLLLSDSGFYLCAWSVQSSGGGVEQFFGPGTRLTVL.

This chain joins TRBV7-8 and TRBJ2-7; TRBD2 matches at 10 bases. This CDR3 is 18 amino acids long. CDR1 and CDR2 from the germline V gene are SGHVS and FQNEAQ. With V trimmed by 2 bases and J by 4 bases, 14 bases remained unmatched. Here the CDR3 reads CASSLPTISGRTLYEQYF. The CDR3 region has the DNA TGTGCCAGCAGCTTACCGACTATTAGCGGGAGGACGTTGTACGAGCAGTACTTC.

This clone was found a few times. The chain links TRBV6-6 to TRBJ1-5; no clear D gene. Germline assignment: CDR1 MNHNY and CDR2 SVGAGI (reference sequence). The CDR3 spans 15 residues. V lost 0 bases and J lost 3, with 9 bases in between. CDR3 sequence: CASSYSSTPNQPQHF. CDR3 in DNA: TGTGCCAGCAGTTACTCATCGACTCCCAATCAGCCCCAGCATTTT.

This clone was counted between two and nine times. The rearrangement links TRBV3-1 (or the pseudogene TRBV3-2) to TRBJ1-5; D call uncertain. V gave up 4 bases and J gave up 8 bases, with 12 bases separating them. The CDR3 extends over 13 amino acids. Germline V gene sequence: CDR1 LGHDT, CDR2 YNNKEL (reference sequence). This chain's CDR3 is CASSPGGMEPQHF. As DNA, the CDR3 is TGTGCCAGCAGCCCCGGCGGGATGGAGCCCCAGCATTTT.

CDR3 nucleotide sequence: TGCGCCAGCAGTACATGCGGGACAGGGCTTAAGACTGAAGCTTTCTTT. Protein product: CASSTCGTGLKTEAFF. The chain is built from TRBV10-1 and TRBJ1-1; 9 bases agree with TRBD1. Germline V lookup: CDR1 WNHNN, CDR2 SYGVQD (reference sequence). Trimming cost V 5 bases and J 5 bases; bases outside gene matches: 12. The CDR3 consists of 16 residues.

The rearrangement joins TRBV7-8 to TRBJ1-2, with D unresolved. The CDR3 is 16 residues long. The germline gives CDR1 SGHVS, CDR2 FQNEAQ. V was trimmed by 5 bases and J by 4 bases, leaving 20 bases between them. The DNA for the CDR3 is TGTGCCAGCAGCCAGACTACCAGCTCATTGGGCTATGGCTACACCTTC. Its protein is CASSQTTSSLGYGYTF.

The chain is built from TRBV6-2 or TRBV6-3 and TRBJ1-3, with D possibly matching TRBD1 (6 bases). Germline loops: CDR1 MNHEY, CDR2 SVGEGT. The V end lost 5 bases, the J end lost 0 bases, and 11 bases lay between the germline ends. The CDR3 length is 15 residues. CDR3 sequence reads: CASSKGQHSGNTIYF. The CDR3 coding sequence is TGTGCCAGCAGTAAAGGACAGCACTCTGGAAACACCATATATTTT.

In its sample, this clone was seen a few times. The V call is TRBV9, the J call TRBJ1-1, with D possibly TRBD1 on 6 matching bases. This CDR3 has 12 residues. Looked up from germline, CDR1 is SGDLS and CDR2 is YYNGEE. V gave up 5 bases and J gave up 8 bases, with 13 bases separating them. CDR3: CASRPRDKEAFF. Written as DNA, the CDR3 is TGTGCCAGCAGGCCCCGGGACAAAGAAGCTTTCTTT.

This chain uses TRBV5-4 with TRBJ1-1; D remains unclear. V was pared by 1 base and J by 0 bases, with 7 bases between. The CDR3 spans 14 residues. The V gene's germline CDR1 is SGHNT and CDR2 YYREEE (reference sequence). CDR3 amino acids: CASSLQGMNTEAFF. The DNA for the CDR3 is TGTGCCAGCAGCTTGCAAGGAATGAACACTGAAGCTTTCTTT. Drawing the rest from reference TRBV5-4 and TRBJ1-1, the complete variable domain is ETGVTQSPTHLIKTRGQQVTLRCSSQSGHNTVSWYQQALGQGPQFIFQYYREEENGRGNFPPRFSGLQFPNYSSELNVNALELDDSALYLCASSLQGMNTEAFFGQGTRLTVV.

This chain uses TRBV18 with TRBJ2-3; no firm D call. Germline CDR1 and CDR2: KGHSH and LQKENI. The CDR3 totals 12 residues. V was shortened by 4 bases and J by 12 bases, with 14 bases between the two germline ends. CDR3 residues: CASSRNIFTQYF. The CDR3 DNA sequence: TGTGCCAGCTCACGGAACATTTTTACCCAGTATTTT.

The chain uses TRBV11-2 and TRBJ2-2; D is unclear. This CDR3 contains 16 residues. V was shortened by 0 bases and J by 7 bases, with 15 bases between the two germline ends. Germline V gene data show CDR1 as SGHAT and CDR2 as FQNNGV. The CDR3 sequence: CASSLDSQPGIGELFF. In nucleotides, the CDR3 is TGTGCCAGCAGCTTAGATAGCCAGCCCGGCATCGGGGAGCTGTTTTTT.

This chain uses TRBV3-1 (or the pseudogene TRBV3-2) with TRBJ1-1, with 7 positions matching TRBD1. Trimming at V came to 4 bases and at J to 1 base, leaving 0 bases not matched to a gene. The germline gives CDR1 LGHDT, CDR2 YNNKEL (reference sequence). This CDR3 is built from 13 residues. DNA of the CDR3: TGTGCCAGCAGCCGACAGGGGAACACTGAAGCTTTCTTT. Translating it yields CASSRQGNTEAFF.

The gene calls are TRBV11-2 and TRBJ1-6; 7 positions agree with TRBD1. Looked up from germline, CDR1 is SGHAT and CDR2 is FQNNGV. V lost 0 bases to trimming and J lost 6 bases; unmatched junction nucleotides: 2. The CDR3 runs to 15 residues. The CDR3, as DNA: TGTGCCAGCAGCTTAGAGGGGACAGCTAATTCACCCCTCCACTTT. Amino acid sequence: CASSLEGTANSPLHF.